This T cell receptor (beta chain) emerged from a study of T cells in Graves' hyperthyroidism and ophthalmopathy. General study findings and limits: A model built on 13 V-J features separated ophthalmopathy from stable hyperthyroidism.

Aged 18 to 65, the patients had hyperthyroidism that was newly diagnosed and had lasted under 2 months. After removal of 6 bases from V and 5 bases from J, the junction contained 9 bases not matched to a gene. Germline V CDR1 and CDR2: MDHEN, SYDVKM. CDR3 length equals 14 residues. At least ten counts were recorded for this clonotype. Its antigen is not identified. From RNA transcripts, TCR beta CDR3 regions were amplified. TCR CDR3 regions were first amplified by RT-PCR with HTBI primers. Each CDR3 protein is one row after TCRdb ran MiXCR on the multiplex PCR reads. Among about 350,000 distinct CDR3 sequences, roughly 14% were seen once, and the ten largest hold approximately 23%.

This receptor was taken from a woman between 25 and 40 years old with Graves' hyperthyroidism. The chain uses TRBV28 and TRBJ2-7, with 8 bases lining up with TRBD1. Material for sequencing was blood. The CDR3 spells CASRYNGQGHEQYF. CDR3 nucleotide sequence: TGTGCCAGCAGATATAACGGACAGGGCCACGAGCAGTACTTC.